This T cell receptor beta chain was sequenced for a study of blood T cells in healthy people across ages. Across the study: The capture of about one barcoded beta molecule per two T cells was achieved by template switching.

Samples had at least 7 million PBMCs isolated from them. In this sample, this clonotype turned up a few times. Its target is not known. Germline V lookup: CDR1 SGDLS, CDR2 YYNGEE. This CDR3 spans 14 amino acids. V lost 3 bases and J lost 6; bases outside the gene matches: 8. The authors ran a second PCR of about 6 to 11 cycles using a sample-barcoded 5' primer and a J-beta primer mix. TCRdb called the 5' RACE reads again in MiXCR, with one record for every CDR3 protein. Of around 1.7 million distinct CDR3 sequences listed, approximately 28% are singletons. Study findings and constraints: Relative to aged donors, long-lived donors carried more naive CD4+ cells and displayed higher diversity. As age increased, TCR beta diversity per million T cells fell in a roughly linear fashion.

The material sequenced was blood. This clonotype was sampled from a woman aged 25 to 45 in good health. The chain employs TRBV9 and TRBJ2-7; the match to TRBD1 covers 8 bases. The CDR3 region is CASSAGQANTEQYF. CDR3 in DNA: TGTGCCAGCAGCGCGGGACAGGCCAACACCGAGCAGTACTTC.